The 14 T cell receptor beta chains below all came from one sample that was sequenced in a study of CD8+ T cells in alopecia areata. RNA was isolated and reverse transcribed to cDNA, the sequencing template. TCRdb keeps only in-frame clones here, not all; method: immunoSEQ multiplex PCR. The repertoire shows about 110,000 clones, none seen only once; the top ten take 20%. Sequencing used lesional skin. All receptors derive from a C3H/HeJ mouse with alopecia areata. Strain haplotype (MHC): H2-k.

On this clone itself: The junction and the germline gene differ at one end; a read error may be behind it. Germline and genes: mouse. The read ends 4 residues shy of where the CDR3 ends; the end is completed using the germline J gene. The chain recombines TRBV13-3 with TRBJ1-4; the match to TRBD1 covers 9 bases. The germline V gene has CDR1 NNHDY and CDR2 SYVADS. This CDR3 has 15 residues. The part of the CDR3 DNA that was read is TGTGCCAGCACCGACGGGACAGGGTCCACCGAA. Its protein product is CASTDGTGSTE. The whole CDR3 reads CASTDGTGSTERLFF.

This clone was found a few times. Mouse names are used for the genes. The CDR3 is cut off 4 residues early in the read; its end comes from the germline J gene. The V call is TRBV19, the J call TRBJ1-1, with D possibly being TRBD1 (6 bases). The CDR3 length is 14 residues. Trimming removed 2 bases at V and 4 bases at J, with 12 bases between. Germline V lookup: CDR1 FNHDT, CDR2 SITEND (reference sequence). CDR3 sequence: CASSIQGWSTEVFF. The CDR3 bases that were read are TGTGCCAGCAGTATCCAGGGGTGGAGCACA.

Comments on this clone: The genes are named according to mouse. Read sequence stops 4 residues before the CDR3 end, and the germline J gene provides the missing end. The chain has TRBV13-1 and TRBJ1-2, with 10 nucleotides matching TRBD1. The junction had 3 bases not matched to a gene; V was cut back by 1 base and J by 0 bases. The CDR3 is 16 amino acids. Germline V CDR1 and CDR2: NSHNY, SYGAGN. The covered CDR3 bases are TGTGCCAGCAGTGATCCCGGACAGGGGGCAAACTCC. It yields the protein CASSDPGQGANS. The full CDR3 sequence reads CASSDPGQGANSDYTF.

There are a few counts of this clone. Any gene name here is a mouse gene name. The CDR3 bases that were read are TGTGCCAGCAGTTTTGGGACAGGGACAAAT. Its translation: CASSFGTGTN. The whole CDR3 reads CASSFGTGTNEQYF. The chain links TRBV14 to TRBJ2-7, with TRBD1 matching 9 bases. The read ends 4 residues before the CDR3 terminus; that terminus is restored from the germline J gene. Germline CDR1 reads SGHDT; CDR2 reads FRDEAV. The CDR3 is 14 amino acids.

This clone was seen a handful of times. The database protein in TCRdb disagrees with the DNA translation at residue 13; the sequence shown here was translated from the DNA. Each gene name is a mouse one. The read stops 3 residues short of the end of the CDR3; the missing end is completed from the germline J gene. The chain couples TRBV19 to TRBJ1-6; TRBD1 aligns across 10 bases. TRBJ1-6 is recorded as an ORF, its role being uncertain. V trimming: 4 bases; J trimming: 2 bases; junction bases outside the gene matches: 3. This CDR3 has 16 amino acids. The germline V gene encodes CDR1 FNHDT and CDR2 SITEND (reference sequence). Here the CDR3 reads CASSRGQGAYNSPLYF. The part of the CDR3 DNA that was read is TGTGCCAGCAGTCGCGGACAGGGGGCCTATAATTCGCCC.

Concerning this clone itself: Germline and genes here are mouse. The read ends 4 residues shy of where the CDR3 ends; the end is completed using the germline J gene. The chain is built from TRBV13-2 and TRBJ2-1, with TRBD2 as a possible D gene (6 bases). This CDR3 spans 13 amino acids. Germline CDR1 is NNHNN and CDR2 is SYGAGS (reference sequence). Deletions cut 6 bases from V and 3 bases from J, with 10 bases between. The CDR3: CASEGLFYAEQFF. CDR3 DNA (partial): TGTGCCAGCGAGGGACTCTTCTATGCT.

Comments on this clone: Here the gene names and germline are mouse. The sequence runs out 4 residues before the end of the CDR3; the remainder is reconstructed from the germline J gene. The chain uses TRBV13-3 and TRBJ2-5, with 11 bases matching TRBD2. The CDR3 consists of 14 residues. In germline, CDR1 is NNHDY, CDR2 SYVADS. The CDR3 here is CASSRDWGRDTQYF. The CDR3 bases that were read are TGTGCCAGCAGTCGGGACTGGGGGAGGGAC.

This clone was observed a few times. Mouse gene names apply. Read data end 4 residues before the CDR3 end; the end is taken from the germline J gene. The chain recombines TRBV13-3 with TRBJ2-1; 8 nucleotides line up with TRBD2. Germline V gene data show CDR1 as NNHDY and CDR2 as SYVADS. Unmatched junction bases numbered 2, after V lost 5 bases and J lost 1 base. CDR3 length: 14 amino acids. The CDR3 DNA, read in part, is TGTGCCAGCAGAAGACTGGGGAACTATGCT. Translation: CASRRLGNYA. The CDR3 as a whole reads CASRRLGNYAEQFF.

This clone was seen a handful of times. The protein in this entry is translated from the DNA; at residue 11 it differs from the protein listed in TCRdb. Gene and germline names: mouse. With the read ending 3 residues before the CDR3 end, the germline J gene is used to fill in that end. V usage is TRBV1 and J usage is TRBJ1-3; tentatively, D is TRBD1 (6 bases). Germline CDR1 NSQYPW, CDR2 LRSPGD (reference sequence). The CDR3 consists of 14 residues. V was cut by 4 bases and J by 1 base, with 8 bases left in between. Incomplete CDR3 DNA: TGCACCTGCAGTGGTGGGACATCTGGAAATACG. Residues: CTCSGGTSGNT. The entire CDR3 protein is CTCSGGTSGNTLYF.

This clone was recorded a few times. Gene labels here are mouse ones. The sequenced fragment ends 4 residues before the CDR3 boundary, so the rest is inferred from the germline J gene. The V gene is TRBV13-1, the J gene TRBJ2-2, with TRBD2 identical over 11 bases. The germline gives CDR1 NSHNY, CDR2 SYGAGN. CDR3 length: 15 amino acids. Trimming cost V 3 bases and J 4 bases; bases outside gene matches: 2. CDR3 DNA (partial): TGTGCCAGCAGTGGGACTGGGGGGAGCACCGGG. As protein: CASSGTGGSTG. The full CDR3 is CASSGTGGSTGQLYF.

About this clone: The listed genes are named as in mouse. Coverage ceases 4 residues before the CDR3 finishes, and the germline J gene fills in the end. This chain uses TRBV13-2 with TRBJ2-4, with 10 bases identical to TRBD2. The ends lost 0 bases at V and 3 bases at J; junction bases unmatched: 4. This CDR3 is 16 amino acids long. CDR1 is NNHNN, CDR2 SYGAGS, per germline (reference sequence). The CDR3 bases that were read are TGTGCCAGCGGTGATGGCTGGGGGGGCGCCCAAAAC. The encoded protein is CASGDGWGGAQN. The entire CDR3 protein is CASGDGWGGAQNTLYF.

This clone came up a few times. Mouse gene names apply. The read terminates 4 residues before the CDR3 end, so the remaining end is supplied by the germline J gene. V usage is TRBV19 and J usage is TRBJ2-1; 11 positions agree with TRBD1. CDR3 length: 15 residues. The junction had 5 bases not matched to a gene; V was cut back by 6 bases and J by 3 bases. CDR1 and CDR2 from the germline V gene are FNHDT and SITEND (reference sequence). The part of the CDR3 DNA that was read is TGTGCCAGCAAATCCGGGACAGGGGGCTATGCT. This encodes CASKSGTGGYA. The complete CDR3 protein is CASKSGTGGYAEQFF.

This clone was seen ten or more times. Gene names follow the mouse nomenclature. The observed sequence ends 4 residues before the CDR3 terminus, with the missing tail filled in from the germline J gene. This rearrangement joins TRBV13-3 to TRBJ2-1; 8 nucleotides line up with TRBD2. The junction had 2 bases not matched to a gene; V was cut back by 0 bases and J by 0 bases. Germline lookup yields CDR1 NNHDY and CDR2 SYVADS. The CDR3 covers 16 residues. CDR3 residues: CASSDDWGTNYAEQFF. CDR3 bases read: TGTGCCAGCAGTGATGACTGGGGGACTAACTATGCT.

This clone was detected ten times or more. Gene names are the mouse ones. Read sequence stops 4 residues before the CDR3 end, and the germline J gene provides the missing end. The chain is built from TRBV1 and TRBJ2-1; 9 nucleotides align to TRBD2. The CDR3 consists of 16 residues. The V gene end was trimmed by 4 bases and the J gene end by 1 base; junction bases not matched to a gene: 5. Germline CDR1 NSQYPW, CDR2 LRSPGD (reference sequence). The CDR3 loop is CTCSGRDWANYAEQFF. The covered CDR3 bases are TGCACCTGCAGTGGCCGGGACTGGGCGAACTATGCT.